Below, 27 T cell receptor beta chains from the same sample are listed, as sequenced in a study of T cell responses to AZD1222 COVID-19 vaccine. Assay used: immunoSEQ multiplex PCR; TCRdb lists only in-frame clones, some missing. The repertoire holds 100,000 to 150,000 clones, with around 84% as singletons. The sequencing used peripheral blood, collected on day 0 of AZD1222 vaccination. The receptor source for this set is an adult in good health.

The rearrangement joins TRBV7-9 to TRBJ2-2, with D possibly matching TRBD1 (6 bases). Trimming left V 1 base short and J 5 bases short, with 14 bases between. This CDR3 is built from 16 residues. Germline CDR1 and CDR2: SEHNR and FQNEAQ (reference sequence). CDR3 protein: CASSLVLPRGTGELFF. CDR3 coding DNA: TGTGCCAGCAGCTTAGTTCTCCCTAGGGGGACCGGGGAGCTGTTTTTT.

The count of this clone is one. The CDR3 DNA reads as TGTGCCAGCAGCTTAGGACAGGCTGTAGGACAGCCCCAGCATTTT. Its protein is CASSLGQAVGQPQHF. The rearrangement uses TRBV7-9 and TRBJ1-5; D is possibly TRBD1 (6 bases). CDR1 is SEHNR, CDR2 FQNEAQ, per germline (reference sequence). The CDR3 spans 15 residues. V gave up 1 base and J gave up 7 bases, with 14 bases separating them.

The chain couples TRBV19 to TRBJ1-6, with D tentatively TRBD1 (5 bases). Trimming took 3 bases from V and 7 from J, leaving 10 bases between them. The CDR3 runs 14 residues. CDR1 is LNHDA and CDR2 is SQIVND in the germline V gene (reference sequence). This chain's CDR3 is CASSIQGWNSPLHF. The CDR3, as DNA: TGTGCCAGTAGTATTCAGGGATGGAATTCACCCCTCCACTTT.

This clone was picked up one time. The chain links TRBV11-2 to TRBJ1-1; D is unclear. V was clipped by 2 bases and J by 5 bases, with 9 bases between them. CDR1 is SGHAT, CDR2 FQNNGV, per germline. CDR3 length: 13 amino acids. The CDR3 sequence is CASSLILGTEAFF. CDR3 nucleotide sequence: TGTGCCAGCAGCTTAATATTAGGGACTGAAGCTTTCTTT.

This sequence joins TRBV18 and TRBJ1-5; no definite D call. The V gene lost 0 bases and the J gene lost 3 bases, with 9 bases spanning the gap. Germline V gives CDR1 KGHSH, CDR2 LQKENI. The CDR3 covers 15 residues. As DNA, the CDR3 is TGTGCCAGCTCACCACCGAACACAGTCAATCAGCCCCAGCATTTT. Residues: CASSPPNTVNQPQHF. Filled out from reference TRBV18 and TRBJ1-5, the complete variable domain reads NAGVMQNPRHLVRRRGQEARLRCSPMKGHSHVYWYRQLPEEGLKFMVYLQKENIIDESGMPKERFSAEFPKEGPSILRIQQVVRGDSAAYFCASSPPNTVNQPQHFGDGTRLSIL.

The chain is built from TRBV7-9 and TRBJ2-6; D is undetermined. The germline V gene encodes CDR1 SEHNR and CDR2 FQNEAQ (reference sequence). The CDR3 extends over 14 amino acids. Trimming removed 5 bases at V and 4 bases at J, with 9 bases between. The CDR3 is CASSPGTGANVLTF. The CDR3 DNA sequence: TGTGCCAGCAGCCCGGGTACCGGGGCCAACGTCCTGACTTTC.

The rearrangement uses TRBV18 and TRBJ2-7, with 8 bases fitting TRBD1. This CDR3 has 17 amino acids. V shed 3 bases, J shed 4 bases, and the junction held 14 bases outside the gene matches. Germline CDR1 and CDR2: KGHSH and LQKENI. DNA for the CDR3: TGTGCCAGCTCACCCTTTTTAGGACAGGGAAACTTATACGAGCAGTACTTC. Its protein is CASSPFLGQGNLYEQYF.

The gene calls are TRBV30 and TRBJ1-2; D remains unclear. Between the trimmed V and J ends, which lost 0 bases and 0 bases, there was a span of 5 bases. The CDR3 contains 13 residues. Germline-derived CDR1 and CDR2 are GTSNPN and SVGIG (reference sequence). For the CDR3, the DNA is TGTGCCTGGAGTGTAGGGACTAACTATGGCTACACCTTC. It encodes CAWSVGTNYGYTF.

In its sample, this clone was seen once. The rearrangement joins TRBV7-8 to TRBJ1-2, with TRBD1 as a possible D gene (6 bases). CDR3 length equals 16 residues. Germline lookup yields CDR1 SGHVS and CDR2 FQNEAQ. Trimming removed 5 bases from V and 2 bases from J, with 18 bases in between. This CDR3 reads CASSQEDSPGNYGYTF. The CDR3 DNA reads as TGTGCCAGCAGCCAAGAGGACAGCCCCGGGAACTATGGCTACACCTTC.

The V and J genes are TRBV10-3 and TRBJ1-4; a weak D match, TRBD1 (6 bases). CDR3 length: 14 amino acids. Germline V gene sequence: CDR1 ENHRY, CDR2 SYGVKD. The V and J ends lost 9 bases and 5 bases respectively, with 16 bases between them. The CDR3 loop is CAIQGSGANEKLFF. As DNA, the CDR3 is TGTGCCATTCAGGGGTCGGGTGCAAATGAAAAACTGTTTTTT.

The gene calls are TRBV3-1 (or the pseudogene TRBV3-2) and TRBJ1-2; the D gene is possibly TRBD1 (5 bases). Germline V gene lookup returns CDR1 LGHDT and CDR2 YNNKEL (reference sequence). The CDR3 is 15 amino acids. Trimming pared 1 base from V and 4 bases from J, leaving 13 bases between. CDR3 amino acids: CASSQVGPSFYGYTF. The CDR3 nucleotides read TGTGCCAGCAGCCAAGTGGGGCCGAGTTTCTATGGCTACACCTTC.

This clone appeared a single time. CDR3 region: CASSKMYTEAFF. The CDR3 region has the DNA TGTGCCAGTAGTAAAATGTACACTGAAGCTTTCTTT. This chain uses TRBV19 with TRBJ1-1; no clear D gene. Trimming took off 4 bases at V and 3 bases at J, with 6 bases between the two ends. The CDR3 covers 12 residues. Germline V CDR1 and CDR2: LNHDA, SQIVND (reference sequence).

The rearrangement links TRBV10-2 to TRBJ2-7; perhaps TRBD1 as D (5 bases). Germline CDR1 and CDR2: WSHSY and SAAADI. Trimming shortened V by 6 bases and J by 4 bases, and 16 bases separated the two germline ends. The CDR3 runs to 14 residues. The CDR3 protein is CASRDNGQEYEQYF. CDR3 DNA: TGCGCCAGCAGAGATAATGGACAAGAATACGAGCAGTACTTC.

About this clone: At one end the junction does not follow the germline gene, possibly because of a read error. The chain employs TRBV10-3 and TRBJ2-1, with 8 nucleotides matching TRBD1. The germline V gene encodes CDR1 ENHRY and CDR2 SYGVKD. CDR3 length: 11 amino acids. Here the CDR3 DNA reads TGCCGGACAGGGTGCCACAATGAGCAGTTCTTC. Translation gives CRTGCHNEQFF.

The chain carries TRBV2 and TRBJ2-1, with D possibly matching TRBD1 (5 bases). V lost 0 bases to trimming and J lost 1 base, with 7 bases between them. This CDR3 has 15 amino acids. From germline, CDR1 is SNHLY and CDR2 FYNNEI. DNA of the CDR3: TGTGCCAGCAGTGAAGCTCCAGGGTCCTACAATGAGCAGTTCTTC. Translation gives CASSEAPGSYNEQFF.

J is TRBJ1-6 and V is TRBV7-9, with D perhaps matching TRBD1 (6 bases). V was cut by 2 bases and J by 8 bases, with 13 bases left in between. The CDR3 loop spans 15 amino acids. Germline V gives CDR1 SEHNR, CDR2 FQNEAQ (reference sequence). CDR3 region: CASSLLTGSDSPLHF. The CDR3 DNA follows: TGTGCCAGCAGCTTACTTACAGGGTCGGATTCACCCCTCCACTTT.

This clone was counted only a few times. This chain joins TRBV10-2 and TRBJ1-2; no clear D gene. The ends were cut back, 3 bases at V and 4 bases at J, with 9 bases in the middle. The CDR3 totals 13 residues. Germline V gene sequence: CDR1 WSHSY, CDR2 SAAADI. The CDR3 DNA sequence: TGCGCCAGCAGTGAAGGAGGGCTCTATGGCTACACCTTC. Translated, it gives CASSEGGLYGYTF.

The chain recombines TRBV11-2 with TRBJ2-7, with a tentative D call TRBD1 (6 bases). Per the germline V gene, CDR1 is SGHAT and CDR2 is FQNNGV. The CDR3 consists of 13 residues. Trimming cost V 6 bases and J 5 bases, with 14 bases left between them. The CDR3 bases are TGTGCCAGCAGTAGGGGGAGTATGGACGAGCAGTACTTC. As protein: CASSRGSMDEQYF.

The chain joins TRBV29-1 to TRBJ1-3; 7 bases align to TRBD1. Germline-derived CDR1 and CDR2 are SQVTM and ANQGSEA. After removal of 6 bases from V and 3 bases from J, the junction contained 17 bases not matched to a gene. The CDR3 totals 17 residues. This CDR3 reads CSVISVTGTVSGNTIYF. As DNA, the CDR3 is TGCAGCGTAATATCCGTTACCGGGACAGTAAGTGGAAACACCATATATTTT.

This chain uses TRBV6-2 or TRBV6-3 with TRBJ1-5; weak D call: TRBD1 (6 bases). The V gene's germline CDR1 is MNHEY and CDR2 SVGEGT. V was shortened by 5 bases and J by 4 bases, with 18 bases between the two germline ends. This CDR3 contains 16 residues. Here the CDR3 reads CASSHTRGARNQPQHF. In nucleotides, the CDR3 is TGTGCCAGCAGTCACACCCGGGGGGCGCGAAATCAGCCCCAGCATTTT.

V is TRBV9 and J is TRBJ2-7; the match to TRBD1 covers 7 bases. This CDR3 is built from 13 residues. CDR1 is SGDLS and CDR2 is YYNGEE in the germline V gene. V was pared by 4 bases and J by 6 bases, with 7 bases of the junction left unmatched. The CDR3 nucleotides are TGTGCCAGCAGCCCCGAACCAGGGGGCGAGCAGTACTTC. It codes for CASSPEPGGEQYF.

V is TRBV11-1 and J is TRBJ1-1, with a weak D call TRBD1 (5 bases). V lost 5 bases and J lost 1, with 14 bases in between. The CDR3 is 15 amino acids. The V gene's germline CDR1 is SGHAT and CDR2 FQDESV (reference sequence). The CDR3 sequence is CASSITGRGNTEAFF. The CDR3 DNA reads TGTGCCAGCAGCATAACGGGACGGGGGAACACTGAAGCTTTCTTT.

The chain combines TRBV18 with TRBJ2-5, with D uncertain. Trimming shortened V by 3 bases and J by 4 bases, and 6 bases separated the two germline ends. Germline CDR1 is KGHSH and CDR2 is LQKENI. This CDR3 is 12 amino acids long. DNA of the CDR3: TGTGCCAGCTCACCGCGGCGAGAGACCCAGTACTTC. Its protein product is CASSPRRETQYF.

V and J are TRBV18 and TRBJ1-1, with 7 positions matching TRBD1. CDR1 is KGHSH, CDR2 LQKENI, per germline. CDR3 length equals 14 residues. The V gene end was trimmed by 6 bases and the J gene end by 0 bases; junction bases not matched to a gene: 4. The CDR3 loop reads CASSPGQVNTEAFF. CDR3 DNA: TGTGCCAGCTCGCCTGGACAGGTGAACACTGAAGCTTTCTTT.

The J gene is TRBJ1-2, the V gene TRBV5-1; 8 bases line up with TRBD1. CDR1 SGHRS and CDR2 YFSETQ come from the germline V gene. V dropped 0 bases and J dropped 4; count of bases not matched to a gene: 11. There are 17 residues in the CDR3. CDR3 nucleotide sequence: TGCGCCAGCAGCTTGGTGACTGGACAGGGATTAGGCTATGGCTACACCTTC. Translated: CASSLVTGQGLGYGYTF.

The chain carries TRBV9 and TRBJ1-6; 8 nucleotides match TRBD1. V gave up 3 bases and J gave up 7 bases; unmatched junction bases: 3. This CDR3 region has 14 residues. Germline V gene sequence: CDR1 SGDLS, CDR2 YYNGEE. CDR3 nucleotides: TGTGCCAGCAGCGACCGGACAGGGAATTCACCCCTCCACTTT. This gives the protein CASSDRTGNSPLHF.

Concerning this clone itself: Other DNA variants within this sample encode the same CDR3. This chain uses TRBV14 with TRBJ2-7; 9 bases are shared with TRBD2. The trim removed 4 bases at V and 5 bases at J, leaving 3 bases unmatched. Germline V gives CDR1 SGHDN, CDR2 FVKESK. This CDR3 spans 13 amino acids. The CDR3 sequence: CASSLPSGNEQYF. CDR3 DNA: TGTGCCAGCAGCCTACCTAGCGGGAACGAGCAGTACTTC.